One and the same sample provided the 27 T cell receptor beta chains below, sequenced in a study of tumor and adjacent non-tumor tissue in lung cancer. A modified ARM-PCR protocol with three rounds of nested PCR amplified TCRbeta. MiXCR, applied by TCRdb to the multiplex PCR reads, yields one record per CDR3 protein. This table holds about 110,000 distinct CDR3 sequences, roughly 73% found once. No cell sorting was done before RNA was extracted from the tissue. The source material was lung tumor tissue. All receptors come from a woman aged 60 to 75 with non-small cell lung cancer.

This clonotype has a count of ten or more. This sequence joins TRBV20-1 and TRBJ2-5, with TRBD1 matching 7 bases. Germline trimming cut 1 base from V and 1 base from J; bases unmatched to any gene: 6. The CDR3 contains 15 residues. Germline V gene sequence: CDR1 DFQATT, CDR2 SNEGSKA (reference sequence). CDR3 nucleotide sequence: TGCAGTGCTAGAGCCACGGACAGGATCCAAGAGACCCAGTACTTC. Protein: CSARATDRIQETQYF.

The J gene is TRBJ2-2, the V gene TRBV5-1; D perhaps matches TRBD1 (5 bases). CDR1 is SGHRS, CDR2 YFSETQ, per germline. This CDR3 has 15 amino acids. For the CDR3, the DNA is TGCGTCAGTAGAACCCAGGGTCCGGCCACCGGGGAGCTGTTTTTT. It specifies CVSRTQGPATGELFF.

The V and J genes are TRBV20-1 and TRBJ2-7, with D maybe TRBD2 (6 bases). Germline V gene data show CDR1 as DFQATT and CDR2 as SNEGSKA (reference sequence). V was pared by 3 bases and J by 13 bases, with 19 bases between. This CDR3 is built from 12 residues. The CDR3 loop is CSASEQTGEEYF. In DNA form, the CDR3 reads TGCAGTGCTAGCGAACAAACGGGGGAGGAATACTTC.

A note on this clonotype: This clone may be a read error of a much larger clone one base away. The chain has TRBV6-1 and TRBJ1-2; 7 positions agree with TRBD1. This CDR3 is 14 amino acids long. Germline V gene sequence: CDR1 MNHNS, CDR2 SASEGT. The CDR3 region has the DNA TGTGCCAGCAGCCCAGCCGACAGGGTTGATGGCTACATCTTC. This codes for CASSPADRVDGYIF.

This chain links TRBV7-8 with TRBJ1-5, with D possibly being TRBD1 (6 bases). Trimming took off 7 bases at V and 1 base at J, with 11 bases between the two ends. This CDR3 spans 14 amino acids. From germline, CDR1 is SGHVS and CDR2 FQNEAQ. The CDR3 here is CASKLGASNQPQHF. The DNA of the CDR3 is TGTGCCAGCAAGCTGGGGGCGAGCAATCAGCCCCAGCATTTT.

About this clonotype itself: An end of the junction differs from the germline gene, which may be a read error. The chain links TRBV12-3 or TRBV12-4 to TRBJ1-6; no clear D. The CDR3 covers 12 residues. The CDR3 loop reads CASTSNKSPLHF. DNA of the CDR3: TGTGCCAGCACTTCTAATAAATCACCCCTCCACTTT.

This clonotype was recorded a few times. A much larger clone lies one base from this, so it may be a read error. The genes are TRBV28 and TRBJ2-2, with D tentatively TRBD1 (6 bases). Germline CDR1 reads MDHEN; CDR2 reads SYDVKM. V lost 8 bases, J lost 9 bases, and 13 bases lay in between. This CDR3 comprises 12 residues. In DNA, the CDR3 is TGTGCCAGCGCTACAGGGCCCAGGGAGCTGTTTTTT. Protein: CASATGPRELFF.

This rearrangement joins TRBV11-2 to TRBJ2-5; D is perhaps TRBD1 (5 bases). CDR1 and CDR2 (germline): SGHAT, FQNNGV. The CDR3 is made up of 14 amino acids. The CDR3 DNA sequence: TGTGGCATCAGCTTAGGTGGCAGGGTAGAAATCCAGTACTTC. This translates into CGISLGGRVEIQYF.

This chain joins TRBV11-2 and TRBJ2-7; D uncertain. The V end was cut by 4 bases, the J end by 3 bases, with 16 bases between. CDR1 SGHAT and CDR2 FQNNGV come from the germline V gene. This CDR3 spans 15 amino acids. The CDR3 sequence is CASSYGTNVSYEQYF. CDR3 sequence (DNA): TGTGCCAGCAGCTACGGAACTAACGTGAGCTACGAGCAGTACTTC. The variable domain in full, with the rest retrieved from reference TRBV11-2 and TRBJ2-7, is EAGVAQSPRYKIIEKRQSVAFWCNPISGHATLYWYQQILGQGPKLLIQFQNNGVVDDSQLPKDRFSAERLKGVDSTLKIQPAKLEDSAVYLCASSYGTNVSYEQYFGPGTRLTVT.

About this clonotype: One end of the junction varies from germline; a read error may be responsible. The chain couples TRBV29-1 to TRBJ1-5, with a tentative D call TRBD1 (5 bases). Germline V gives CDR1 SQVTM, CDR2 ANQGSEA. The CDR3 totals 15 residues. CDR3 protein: CSVSQWATDNQPEHF. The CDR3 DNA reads TGCAGCGTTTCACAGTGGGCGACGGACAATCAGCCCGAGCATTTT. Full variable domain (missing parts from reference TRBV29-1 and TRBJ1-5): SAVISQKPSRDICQRGTSLTIQCQVDSQVTMMFWYRQQPGQSLTLIATANQGSEATYESGFVIDKFPISRPNLTFSTLTVSNMSPEDSSIYLCSVSQWATDNQPEHFGDGTRLSIL.

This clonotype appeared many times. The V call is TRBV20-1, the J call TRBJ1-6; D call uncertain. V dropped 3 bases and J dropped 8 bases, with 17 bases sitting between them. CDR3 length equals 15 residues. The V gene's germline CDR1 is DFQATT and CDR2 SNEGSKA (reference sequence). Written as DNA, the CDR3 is TGCAGTGCTAGGGGATGGACTGACCTTTATTCACCCCTCCACTTT. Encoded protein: CSARGWTDLYSPLHF.

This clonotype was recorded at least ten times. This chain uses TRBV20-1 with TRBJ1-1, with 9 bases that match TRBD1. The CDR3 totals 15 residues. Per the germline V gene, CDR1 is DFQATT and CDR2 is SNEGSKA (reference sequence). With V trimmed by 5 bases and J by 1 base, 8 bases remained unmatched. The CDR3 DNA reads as TGCAGTGCTTTCCCCGAGGACAGGGGGAACACTGAAGCTTTCTTT. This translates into CSAFPEDRGNTEAFF.

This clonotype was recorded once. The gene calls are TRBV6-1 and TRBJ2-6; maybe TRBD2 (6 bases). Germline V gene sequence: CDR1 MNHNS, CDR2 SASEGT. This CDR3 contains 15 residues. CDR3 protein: CTTSVEGSGANVLTF. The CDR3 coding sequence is TGTACCACCAGTGTGGAGGGATCCGGCGCCAACGTCCTGACTTTC.

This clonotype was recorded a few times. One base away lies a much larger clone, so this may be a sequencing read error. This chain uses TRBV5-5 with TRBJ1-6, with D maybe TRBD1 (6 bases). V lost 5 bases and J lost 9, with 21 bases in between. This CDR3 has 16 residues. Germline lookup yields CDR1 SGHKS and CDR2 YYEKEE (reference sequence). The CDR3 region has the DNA TGTGCCAGCAGATCTTCCCCCCAACAGGGCGGTTCACCCCTCCACTTT. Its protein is CASRSSPQQGGSPLHF.

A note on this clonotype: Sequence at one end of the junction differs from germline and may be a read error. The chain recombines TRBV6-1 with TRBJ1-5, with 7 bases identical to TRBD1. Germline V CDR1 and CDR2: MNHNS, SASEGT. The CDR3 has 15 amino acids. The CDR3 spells CVSSEAGGPNQPQHF. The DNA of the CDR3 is TGTGTCAGCAGTGAGGCAGGGGGGCCCAATCAGCCCCAGCATTTT.

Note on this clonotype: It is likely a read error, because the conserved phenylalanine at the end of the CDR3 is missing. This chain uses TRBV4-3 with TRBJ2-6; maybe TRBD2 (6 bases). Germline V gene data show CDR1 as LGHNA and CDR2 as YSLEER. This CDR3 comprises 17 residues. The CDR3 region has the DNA TGCGCCAGCACCCAAGATCGGGCGGGAACCGGGGCCAACGTCCTGACTATC. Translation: CASTQDRAGTGANVLTI.

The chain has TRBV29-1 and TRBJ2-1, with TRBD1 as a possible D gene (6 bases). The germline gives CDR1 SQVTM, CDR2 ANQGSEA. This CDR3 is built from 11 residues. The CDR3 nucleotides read TGCGGTGTTGAACGGATACAGGGATCGTTCTTC. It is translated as CGVERIQGSFF.

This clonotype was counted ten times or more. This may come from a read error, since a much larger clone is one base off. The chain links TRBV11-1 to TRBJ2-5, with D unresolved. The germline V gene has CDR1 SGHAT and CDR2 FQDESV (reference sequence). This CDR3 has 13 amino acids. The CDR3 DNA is TGTGTCAGCAGCTTAATCCAGTCGGAGACCCAGTACTTC. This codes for CVSSLIQSETQYF.

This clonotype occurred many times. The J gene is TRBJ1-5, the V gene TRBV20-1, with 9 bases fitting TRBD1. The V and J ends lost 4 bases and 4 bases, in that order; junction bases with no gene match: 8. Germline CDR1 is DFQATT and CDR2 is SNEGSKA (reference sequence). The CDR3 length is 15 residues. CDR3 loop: CSAIGNGQGNQPQHF. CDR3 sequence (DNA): TGCAGTGCTATTGGGAATGGACAGGGGAATCAGCCCCAGCATTTT.

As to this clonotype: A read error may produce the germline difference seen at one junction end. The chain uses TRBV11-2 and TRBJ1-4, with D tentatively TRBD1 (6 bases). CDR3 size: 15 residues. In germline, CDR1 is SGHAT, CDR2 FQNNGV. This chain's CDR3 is CASNLETGGYEKLLF. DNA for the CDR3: TGTGCCAGCAACTTAGAGACAGGTGGCTATGAAAAACTGCTTTTT.

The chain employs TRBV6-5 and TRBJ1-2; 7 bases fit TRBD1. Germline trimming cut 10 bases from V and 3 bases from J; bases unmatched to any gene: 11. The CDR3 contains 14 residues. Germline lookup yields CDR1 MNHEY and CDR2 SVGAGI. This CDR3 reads CANSRAGTDYGYTF. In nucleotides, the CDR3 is TGTGCCAACAGCAGGGCCGGGACAGACTATGGCTACACCTTC.

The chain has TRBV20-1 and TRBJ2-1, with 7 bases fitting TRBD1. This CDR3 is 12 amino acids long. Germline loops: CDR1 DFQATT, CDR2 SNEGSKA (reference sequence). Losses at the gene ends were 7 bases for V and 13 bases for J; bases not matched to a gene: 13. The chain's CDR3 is CSVRGSWVDQFF. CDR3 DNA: TGCAGTGTCAGGGGGAGCTGGGTTGATCAGTTCTTC.

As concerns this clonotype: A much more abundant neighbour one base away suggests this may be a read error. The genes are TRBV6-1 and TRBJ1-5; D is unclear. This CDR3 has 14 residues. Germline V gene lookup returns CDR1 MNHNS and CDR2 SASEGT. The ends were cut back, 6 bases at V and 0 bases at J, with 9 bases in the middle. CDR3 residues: CASRQYSSNQPQHF. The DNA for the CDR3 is TGTGCCAGCAGACAATACAGTAGCAATCAGCCCCAGCATTTT.

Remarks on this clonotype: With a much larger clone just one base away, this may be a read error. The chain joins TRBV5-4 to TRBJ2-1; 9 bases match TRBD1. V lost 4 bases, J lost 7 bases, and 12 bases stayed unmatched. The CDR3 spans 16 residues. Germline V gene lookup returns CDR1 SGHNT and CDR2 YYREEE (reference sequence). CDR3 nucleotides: TGTGCCAGCAGCCAGACCGGGACAGGGAATTGGAATGAGCAGTTCTTC. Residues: CASSQTGTGNWNEQFF.

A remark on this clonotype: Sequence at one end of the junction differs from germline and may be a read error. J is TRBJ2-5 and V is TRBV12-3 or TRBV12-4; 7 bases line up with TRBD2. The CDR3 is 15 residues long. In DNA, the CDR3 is TGTGCCAGCAGTCCCGACTGCGGGAGTGGAGAGACCCAATACTTC. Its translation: CASSPDCGSGETQYF.

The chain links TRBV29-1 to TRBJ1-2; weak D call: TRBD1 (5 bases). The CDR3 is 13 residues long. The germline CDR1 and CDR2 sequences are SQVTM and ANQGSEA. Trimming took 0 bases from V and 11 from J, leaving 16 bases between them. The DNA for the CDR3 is TGCAGCGTTGAAGAGGGGGACGTGGGGGGTTACACCTTC. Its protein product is CSVEEGDVGGYTF.

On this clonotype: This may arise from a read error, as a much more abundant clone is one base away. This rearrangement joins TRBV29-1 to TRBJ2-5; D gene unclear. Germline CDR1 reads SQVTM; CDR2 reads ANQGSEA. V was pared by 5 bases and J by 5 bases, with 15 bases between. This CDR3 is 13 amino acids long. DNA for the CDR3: TGCAGCGTTCGCGTGAATCCGGAGGAGACCCAGTACTTC. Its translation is CSVRVNPEETQYF.